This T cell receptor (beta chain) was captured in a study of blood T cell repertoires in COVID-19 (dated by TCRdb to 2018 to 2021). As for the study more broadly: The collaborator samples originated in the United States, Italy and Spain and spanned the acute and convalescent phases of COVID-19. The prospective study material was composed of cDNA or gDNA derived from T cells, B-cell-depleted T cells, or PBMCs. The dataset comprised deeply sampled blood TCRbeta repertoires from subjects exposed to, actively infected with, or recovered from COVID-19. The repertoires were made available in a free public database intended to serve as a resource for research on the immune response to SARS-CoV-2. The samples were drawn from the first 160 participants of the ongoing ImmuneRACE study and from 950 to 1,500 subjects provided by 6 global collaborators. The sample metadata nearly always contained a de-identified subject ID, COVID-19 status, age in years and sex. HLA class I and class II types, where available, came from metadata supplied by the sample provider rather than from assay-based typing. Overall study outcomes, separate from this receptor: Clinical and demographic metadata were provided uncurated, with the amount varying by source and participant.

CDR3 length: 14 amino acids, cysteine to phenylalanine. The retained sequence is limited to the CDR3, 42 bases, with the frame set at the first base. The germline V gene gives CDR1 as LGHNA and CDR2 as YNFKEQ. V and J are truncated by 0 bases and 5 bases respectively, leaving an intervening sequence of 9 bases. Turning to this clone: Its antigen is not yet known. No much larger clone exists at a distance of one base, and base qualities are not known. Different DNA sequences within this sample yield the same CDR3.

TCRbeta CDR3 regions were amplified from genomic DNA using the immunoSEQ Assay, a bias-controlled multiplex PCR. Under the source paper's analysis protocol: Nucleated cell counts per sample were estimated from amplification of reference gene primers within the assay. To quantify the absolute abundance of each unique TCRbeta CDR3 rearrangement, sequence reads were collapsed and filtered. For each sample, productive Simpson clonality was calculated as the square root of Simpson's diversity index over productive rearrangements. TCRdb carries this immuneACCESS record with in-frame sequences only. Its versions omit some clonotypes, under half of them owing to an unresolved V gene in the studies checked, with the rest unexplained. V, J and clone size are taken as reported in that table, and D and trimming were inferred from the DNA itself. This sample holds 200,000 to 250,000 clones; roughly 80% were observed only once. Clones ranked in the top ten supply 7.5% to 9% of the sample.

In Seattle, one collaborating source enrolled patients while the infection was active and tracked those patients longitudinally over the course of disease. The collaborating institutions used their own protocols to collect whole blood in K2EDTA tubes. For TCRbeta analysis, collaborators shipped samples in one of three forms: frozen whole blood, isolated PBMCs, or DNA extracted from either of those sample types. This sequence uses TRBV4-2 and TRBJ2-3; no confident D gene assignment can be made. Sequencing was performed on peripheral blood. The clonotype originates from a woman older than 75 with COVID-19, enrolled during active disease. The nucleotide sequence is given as TGTGCCAGCAGCCAAGAAAGTTTCGGAGATACGCAGTATTTT. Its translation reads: CASSQESFGDTQYF.